The clone carrying this TCR beta chain was seen a few times. The antigen is unknown. These data belong to a study of vaccination and CD4 T cells after COVID-19. As for the study in general: Post-COVID draws followed diagnosis by a median about 100 days (range 35 to 161). Cells were stimulated with overlapping spike peptides from SARS-CoV-2, HCoV-NL63, HCoV-OC43 and HCoV-229E. Control cultures used a CEFX viral epitope pool, an HIV-1 Nef peptide pool, or no peptide. Notes on the study in general: A median of around 90% of reactive clones, in convalescent patients, became evident only post-vaccination.

As for treatment: approximately 10-day PBMC culture with coronavirus spike peptide pools or control peptides (ViraFEST assay). The V segment lost 5 bases and the J segment 2 bases; nucleotides outside the gene matches: 8. The CDR3 contains 15 residues. The germline V gene has CDR1 SGHTA and CDR2 FQGNSA. An Oncomine TCR Beta short-read assay was used to sequence the DNA from cultured CD4+ T cells. TCRdb re-called the PCR reads with MiXCR, one entry per CDR3 protein. This sample carries under 25,000 distinct CDR3 sequences, 35% to 55% of them seen once, and the ten largest clones take about 2.9%. The chain is built from TRBV7-2 and TRBJ2-5; 7 bases agree with TRBD1. This sample comprised CD4+ T cells from blood, cultured in vitro, obtained after SARS-CoV-2 vaccination. The sequence derives from a human donor who had recovered from COVID-19. The CDR3 sequence is CASSPRDSRQETQYF. Here the CDR3 DNA reads TGTGCCAGCAGCCCTCGGGACAGCAGACAAGAGACCCAGTACTTC.